Listed here is a single TCR beta chain. The CDR3 consists of 16 residues. CDR1 and CDR2 (germline): LNHNV, YYDKDF (reference sequence). Trimming took 3 bases from V and 0 from J, leaving 13 bases between them. The data originate from a study of early T cells in non-severe SARS-CoV-2 infection. For the study at large: Sequencing used unsorted whole-blood bulk RNA, so chains lack pairing.

Researchers attached unique molecular identifiers to individual cDNA molecules. TCRdb passed the 5' RACE reads through MiXCR, listing each CDR3 protein once. The table lists tens of thousands of distinct CDR3 sequences, roughly 21% of them singletons. This TCR was sampled from an adult who was a healthcare worker with PCR-confirmed SARS-CoV-2 infection or an uninfected control (not recorded which). V and J are TRBV15 and TRBJ2-3; possible D gene TRBD2, 6 bases. Material: whole blood, obtained at baseline. CDR3 residues: CATSSRRGPSTDTQYF. The CDR3, as DNA: TGTGCCACCAGCAGTCGGCGGGGACCAAGCACAGATACGCAGTATTTT.